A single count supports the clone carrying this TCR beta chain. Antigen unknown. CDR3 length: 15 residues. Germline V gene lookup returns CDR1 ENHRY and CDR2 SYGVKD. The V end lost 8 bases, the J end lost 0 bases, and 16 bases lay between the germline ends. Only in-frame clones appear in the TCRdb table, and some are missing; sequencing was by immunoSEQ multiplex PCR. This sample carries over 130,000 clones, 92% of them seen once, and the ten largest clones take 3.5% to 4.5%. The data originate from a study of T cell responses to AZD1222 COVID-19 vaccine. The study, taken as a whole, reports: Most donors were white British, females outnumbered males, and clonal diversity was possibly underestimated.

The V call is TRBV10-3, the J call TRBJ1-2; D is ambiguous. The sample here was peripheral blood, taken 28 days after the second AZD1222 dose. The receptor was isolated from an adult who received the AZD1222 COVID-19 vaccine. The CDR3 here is CAIRPFDSANYGYTF. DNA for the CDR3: TGTGCCATCCGGCCCTTCGATAGCGCTAACTATGGCTACACCTTC.